Listed below are T cell receptor beta chains from one sample, sequenced in a study of T cell responses to AZD1222 COVID-19 vaccine. The data were produced by immunoSEQ multiplex PCR, yet TCRdb's version contains in-frame clones alone and is incomplete. The sample records about 130,000 clones, approximately 88% being singletons. The sequencing here drew on peripheral blood, taken on day 0 of AZD1222 vaccination. The receptors originated from an adult in good health. Each CDR3 is given with its conserved first and last residue. Each record gives: D gene, clone size, V gene, J gene, CDR3 protein, CDR3 DNA. D genes are given only for firm matches. Clone size, where shown, is once, few, many, or a class for clones that have expanded.

>TRBD1|few|TRBV4-1|TRBJ1-1
CASSQAYRGRTEAFF
TGCGCCAGCAGCCAAGCGTACAGGGGACGAACTGAAGCTTTCTTT
>NA|once|TRBV10-3|TRBJ1-3
CATKGLNIGNTIYF
TGTGCCACCAAGGGACTGAATATTGGAAACACCATATATTTT
>TRBD1|NA|TRBV30|TRBJ1-6
CAWSSGQGFSPLHF
TGTGCCTGGAGTTCGGGACAGGGATTTTCACCCCTCCACTTT
>TRBD1|NA|TRBV30|TRBJ1-4
CAWDRGWATNEKLFF
TGTGCCTGGGACAGGGGGTGGGCAACTAATGAAAAACTGTTTTTT
>NA|once|TRBV6-1|TRBJ1-2
CASSDLTVNYGYTF
TGTGCCAGCAGTGACCTGACGGTTAACTATGGCTACACCTTC
>NA|NA|TRBV28|TRBJ1-4
CASSEGARSGTSPGKLFF
TGTGCCAGCAGCGAGGGCGCCCGGTCAGGGACGTCCCCCGGGAAACTGTTTTTT
>NA|few|TRBV28|TRBJ1-3
CASSRATATGNTIYF
TGTGCCAGCAGCCGCGCGACAGCCACTGGAAACACCATATATTTT
>NA|NA|TRBV14|TRBJ1-3
CASSQGTTPRGTIYF
TGTGCCAGCAGCCAAGGGACGACACCGCGTGGCACCATATATTTT
>NA|NA|TRBV5-1|TRBJ2-7
CASSLGGINSYEQYF
TGCGCCAGCAGCTTAGGCGGGATCAACTCCTACGAGCAGTACTTC
>TRBD2|NA|TRBV28|TRBJ2-3
CASSSPRGGTDTQYF
TGTGCCAGCAGTTCACCGCGGGGGGGAACAGATACGCAGTATTTT
>NA|NA|TRBV7-2|TRBJ1-1
CASSLGPGAGGTEAFF
TGTGCCAGCAGCTTAGGTCCGGGGGCCGGAGGCACTGAAGCTTTCTTT
>NA|NA|TRBV28|TRBJ2-3
CASSPPGGADTQYF
TGTGCCAGCAGTCCACCCGGGGGAGCAGATACGCAGTATTTT
>NA|NA|TRBV9|TRBJ1-5
CASSPGNNQPQHF
TGTGCCAGCAGCCCGGGGAACAATCAGCCCCAGCATTTT
>NA|NA|TRBV30|TRBJ1-1
CALSDGRAEAFF
TGTGCCTTGAGTGATGGTCGAGCTGAAGCTTTCTTT
>TRBD1|NA|TRBV28|TRBJ1-1
CASRGLDRGLSEAFF
TGTGCCAGCAGAGGATTGGACAGGGGGCTCTCTGAAGCTTTCTTT
>NA|NA|TRBV6-1|TRBJ2-2
CASSDPQGRTGELFF
TGTGCCAGCAGTGACCCACAAGGAAGGACCGGGGAGCTGTTTTTT
>NA|few|TRBV28|TRBJ1-1
CASTTVGTRNTEAFF
TGTGCCAGCACCACTGTTGGAACGAGGAACACTGAAGCTTTCTTT
>NA|NA|TRBV7-9|TRBJ2-1
CASRPLSGSSYNEQFF
TGTGCCAGCAGACCGCTTAGCGGTAGCTCCTACAATGAGCAGTTCTTC
>TRBD1|once|TRBV9|TRBJ2-3
CASRGTGADTQYF
TGTGCCAGCAGAGGAACAGGGGCAGATACGCAGTATTTT
>NA|NA|TRBV28|TRBJ1-3
CASSLGLRTGNTIYF
TGTGCCAGCAGTTTGGGATTAAGGACAGGAAACACCATATATTTT
>NA|once|TRBV19|TRBJ2-7
CASSIRVSSYEQYF
TGTGCCAGTAGTATCAGAGTCAGCTCCTACGAGCAGTACTTC
>NA|NA|TRBV20-1|TRBJ1-1
CRLDNEAFF
TGCAGACTAGATAATGAAGCTTTCTTT
>TRBD1|few|TRBV2|TRBJ1-4
CASKPQGDEKLFF
TGTGCCAGCAAACCCCAGGGGGATGAAAAACTGTTTTTT
>NA|NA|TRBV3-1/TRBV3-2|TRBJ1-5
CASSYYYSNQPQHF
TGTGCCAGCAGCTACTATTATAGCAATCAGCCCCAGCATTTT
>NA|NA|TRBV6-5|TRBJ1-6
CASSPLAPLGSPLHF
TGTGCCAGCAGTCCCCTTGCCCCTTTAGGTTCACCCCTCCACTTT
>TRBD2|NA|TRBV28|TRBJ2-1
CASSLVGLAGASSYNEQFF
TGTGCCAGCAGTTTAGTGGGACTAGCGGGGGCAAGCTCCTACAATGAGCAGTTCTTC
>NA|NA|TRBV6-6|TRBJ1-2
CASVTGTYGYTF
TGTGCCAGCGTCACAGGGACGTATGGCTACACCTTC
>NA|NA|TRBV2|TRBJ2-2
CASRPRANTGELFF
TGTGCCAGCAGACCCAGGGCGAACACCGGGGAGCTGTTTTTT
>NA|NA|TRBV18|TRBJ1-3
CASSPLGSFTSGNTIYF
TGTGCCAGCTCACCACTGGGCAGTTTTACTTCTGGAAACACCATATATTTT
>NA|NA|TRBV5-6|TRBJ2-7
CASSLVPGAYEQYF
TGTGCCAGCAGCTTGGTACCCGGGGCCTACGAGCAGTACTTC
>NA|NA|TRBV7-6|TRBJ2-7
CASSFYQAPEGLYEQYF
TGTGCCAGCAGCTTTTATCAGGCCCCGGAGGGACTCTACGAGCAGTACTTC
>NA|NA|TRBV7-2|TRBJ1-2
CASSLSGVDYTF
TGTGCCAGCAGCTTAAGCGGAGTAGATTACACCTTC
>NA|NA|TRBV28|TRBJ1-6
CASSFGSYNSPLHF
TGTGCCAGCAGTTTTGGCAGTTATAATTCACCCCTCCACTTT
>NA|NA|TRBV5-5|TRBJ1-5
CASTPEVGGNQPQHF
TGTGCCAGCACTCCCGAGGTGGGGGGCAATCAGCCCCAGCATTTT
>NA|NA|TRBV6-5|TRBJ1-1
CASSYVGGGTEAFF
TGTGCCAGCAGTTACGTGGGGGGAGGCACTGAAGCTTTCTTT
>NA|NA|TRBV21-1|TRBJ1-3
CASSRRTIYF
TGTGCCAGCAGCCGGAGGACCATATATTTT
>TRBD1|NA|TRBV30|TRBJ2-7
CAWSTRQGSYEQYF
TGTGCCTGGAGTACCAGACAGGGTAGCTACGAGCAGTACTTC
>NA|NA|TRBV11-2|TRBJ1-2
CASSSSKSEGGNYGYTF
TGTGCCAGCAGCTCGTCGAAATCCGAAGGCGGGAACTATGGCTACACCTTC
>NA|NA|TRBV11-2|TRBJ1-6
CASSPRVVSNSPLHF
TGTGCCAGCAGCCCCCGAGTGGTCAGTAATTCACCCCTCCACTTT
>NA|NA|TRBV4-1|TRBJ2-7
CASSQDIGAYEQYF
TGCGCCAGCAGCCAAGACATCGGGGCCTACGAGCAGTACTTC
>NA|NA|TRBV5-4|TRBJ2-4
CASSSSNPGAKNIQYF
TGTGCCAGCAGCTCCTCAAACCCGGGGGCCAAAAACATTCAGTACTTC
>NA|NA|TRBV5-1|TRBJ1-2
CASSLAGADEDHYGYTF
TGCGCCAGCAGCTTGGCAGGGGCTGATGAGGATCACTATGGCTACACCTTC
>TRBD1|NA|TRBV4-1|TRBJ1-2
CASSHADRASHGYTF
TGCGCCAGCAGCCATGCTGACAGGGCAAGTCATGGCTACACCTTC
>NA|NA|TRBV3-1/TRBV3-2|TRBJ1-3
CASSQATARQSSGNTIYF
TGTGCCAGCAGCCAAGCTACAGCCAGGCAGAGCTCTGGAAACACCATATATTTT
>NA|NA|TRBV6-1|TRBJ1-2
CASSEKGGRSLNYGYTF
TGTGCCAGCAGTGAAAAGGGGGGCAGGTCCCTTAACTATGGCTACACCTTC
>TRBD1|NA|TRBV2|TRBJ2-7
CASQHSPQGTYEQYF
TGTGCCAGCCAGCATTCCCCACAGGGGACCTACGAGCAGTACTTC
>TRBD1|NA|TRBV2|TRBJ1-6
CASRRTGASSPLHF
TGTGCCAGCAGGAGGACAGGGGCGAGTTCACCCCTCCACTTT
>NA|NA|TRBV9|TRBJ2-2
CASSSSGGVTTGELFF
TGTGCCAGCAGCAGCAGTGGGGGCGTGACCACCGGGGAGCTGTTTTTT
>NA|NA|TRBV7-8|TRBJ2-3
CASSLKGIGGASDTQYF
TGTGCCAGCAGCCTAAAAGGGATTGGGGGAGCTTCAGATACGCAGTATTTT
>NA|NA|TRBV28|TRBJ1-4
CASSFGRAGEKLFF
TGTGCCAGCAGTTTCGGGAGGGCTGGGGAAAAACTGTTTTTT
>TRBD2|NA|TRBV7-8|TRBJ2-7
CASSLRAGAQGEQYF
TGTGCCAGCAGCTTAAGAGCGGGGGCTCAAGGCGAGCAGTACTTC
>TRBD1|NA|TRBV28|TRBJ1-2
CASSLGTGPYGYTF
TGTGCCAGCAGTTTAGGGACAGGCCCGTATGGCTACACCTTC
>NA|NA|TRBV14|TRBJ1-1
CASSIHNREAEAFF
TGTGCCAGCAGTATACACAACAGGGAGGCTGAAGCTTTCTTT